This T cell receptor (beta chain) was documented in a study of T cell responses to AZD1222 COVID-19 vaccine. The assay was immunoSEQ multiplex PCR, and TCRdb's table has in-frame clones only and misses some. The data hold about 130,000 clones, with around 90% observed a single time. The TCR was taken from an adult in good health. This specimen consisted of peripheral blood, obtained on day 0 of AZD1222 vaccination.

The CDR3 is CASSYTDATNEKLFF. In DNA form, the CDR3 reads TGTGCCAGCAGTTATACGGACGCAACTAATGAAAAACTGTTTTTT. This chain links TRBV6-5 with TRBJ1-4; no definite D call. Trimming stripped 3 bases from V and 0 bases from J, with 8 bases between. Germline CDR1 and CDR2: MNHEY and SVGAGI. The CDR3 spans 15 residues.